Sequencing of this T cell receptor beta chain was carried out in a study of tumor-infiltrating lymphocytes in primary liver carcinoma. The wider study: Spanning 4.2 to 10 cm, the tumors were T1-T3 N0M0.

Without any cell sorting, roughly 20-32 mg of bulk tissue yielded co-extracted RNA and DNA. Resection treated the patients' primary liver carcinoma. Sampling of each tumor involved five separate regions. cDNA specific to TCR beta was made from around 450 ng of total RNA, with a constant-region primer employed for priming. Each TCR beta library was derived from three nested multiplex PCR rounds that employed slightly modified ARM-PCR. The first two PCR rounds used TRBV1-TRBV30 primers with a Cbeta primer, roughly 10 cycles each. TCRdb re-called the multiplex PCR reads through MiXCR, storing one row per CDR3 protein. The profile covers over 35,000 distinct CDR3 sequences, with about three quarters appearing a single time and 15% to 20% taken by the ten largest. Details on this clonotype: A junction boundary mismatches the germline segment, possibly from a read error.

The CDR3 runs to 19 residues. V is TRBV12-3 or TRBV12-4 and J is TRBJ2-2; D call uncertain. This receptor was obtained from a man aged 35 to 55 with primary liver carcinoma and hepatitis B virus infection. The sequencing input was liver tumor tissue from sampling region 2. Subset meaning: tumor region T2, inferior pole. For the CDR3, the DNA is TGTGCCAGCAGTTTCCCATTCGTGTGGCAGAGGAGTAACACCGGTGAGCTGTTTTTT. This encodes CASSFPFVWQRSNTGELFF.